These 11 T cell receptor beta chains originate from one sample sequenced in a study of blood T cell repertoires in COVID-19. Produced via immunoSEQ multiplex PCR; TCRdb's table is partial and in-frame only. Among about 220,000 clones listed, just over 85% were seen once. Input material: PBMCs or T cells enriched from blood (not recorded which). All receptors come from a woman between 35 and 50 years old with acute COVID-19.

This sequence joins TRBV5-4 and TRBJ2-5, with TRBD2 matching over 10 bases. Germline V gives CDR1 SGHNT, CDR2 YYREEE (reference sequence). The length of the CDR3 is 16 residues. J gave up 7 bases and V 4 bases, and 13 bases lay outside the gene matches. CDR3 bases: TGTGCCAGCAGCGACTTCGGAACTAGCGGGAAAGGGACCCAGTACTTC. Protein: CASSDFGTSGKGTQYF.

The CDR3 sequence is CASSASGTSGTGELFF. CDR3 DNA sequence: TGTGCCAGCAGCGCCTCCGGGACTAGCGGGACCGGGGAGCTGTTTTTT. V usage is TRBV5-4 and J usage is TRBJ2-2; 12 positions match TRBD2. Germline-derived CDR1 and CDR2 are SGHNT and YYREEE (reference sequence). With V trimmed by 4 bases and J by 5 bases, 6 bases remained unmatched. This CDR3 spans 16 amino acids.

This clone was detected only once. The genes are TRBV10-3 and TRBJ1-1; 7 bases fit TRBD1. The CDR3 consists of 14 residues. Trimming took 3 bases from V and 4 from J; bases not matched to a gene: 5. From germline, CDR1 is ENHRY and CDR2 SYGVKD. The CDR3 spells CAISDIDRVTEAFF. For the CDR3, the DNA is TGTGCCATCAGTGATATAGACAGGGTCACTGAAGCTTTCTTT.

The chain uses TRBV2 and TRBJ2-7; D perhaps matches TRBD1 (5 bases). Germline V gene data show CDR1 as SNHLY and CDR2 as FYNNEI. This CDR3 spans 15 amino acids. V lost 8 bases to trimming and J lost 5 bases, with 22 bases between them. CDR3 sequence: CASAPRGRGRDEQYF. The CDR3 DNA is TGTGCCAGCGCTCCGAGAGGTAGGGGCAGAGACGAGCAGTACTTC.

This clone has a single count. J is TRBJ1-1 and V is TRBV5-8; the D gene is possibly TRBD1 (5 bases). This CDR3 is 14 amino acids long. Germline V gives CDR1 SGHTS, CDR2 YDEGEE. The V and J ends lost 5 bases and 3 bases respectively, with 14 bases between them. In nucleotides, the CDR3 is TGTGCCAGCAGACAAGCAGCAGGGTACACTGAAGCTTTCTTT. This codes for CASRQAAGYTEAFF.

V usage is TRBV27 and J usage is TRBJ1-3; maybe TRBD1 (5 bases). Germline V gives CDR1 MNHEY, CDR2 SMNVEV (reference sequence). The ends were cut back, 3 bases at V and 3 bases at J, with 12 bases in the middle. The CDR3 is 15 residues long. The DNA for the CDR3 is TGTGCCAGCAGTTTGGGGCCAGACCATGGAAACACCATATATTTT. This translates into CASSLGPDHGNTIYF.

The rearrangement joins TRBV19 to TRBJ2-3; TRBD2 matches at 8 bases. CDR1 and CDR2 (germline): LNHDA, SQIVND (reference sequence). The length of the CDR3 is 15 residues. V was clipped by 6 bases and J by 2 bases; unmatched bases: 7. The CDR3 loop is CASRPSGGVTDTQYF. CDR3 DNA: TGTGCCAGTAGGCCGTCGGGGGGGGTCACAGATACGCAGTATTTT.

The CDR3 DNA reads as TGTGCCAGCAGCTTACTGGGCCACAATGAGCAGTTCTTC. Translation gives CASSLLGHNEQFF. The chain has TRBV7-2 and TRBJ2-1; D remains ambiguous. V was trimmed by 2 bases and J by 5 bases, leaving 7 bases between them. This CDR3 has 13 amino acids. Germline V gene lookup returns CDR1 SGHTA and CDR2 FQGNSA.

This clone has a handful of counts. The rearrangement uses TRBV5-6 and TRBJ1-2; possible D gene TRBD1, 5 bases. Germline V CDR1 and CDR2: SGHDT, YYEEEE. V lost 1 base and J lost 7, with 5 bases in between. The CDR3 totals 11 residues. The CDR3 loop is CASSLTGGYTF. The CDR3 DNA sequence: TGTGCCAGCAGCTTGACAGGTGGCTACACCTTC.

This sequence joins TRBV6-5 and TRBJ1-1, with a possible D match to TRBD1 (6 bases). Trimming took 5 bases from V and 1 from J, leaving 14 bases between them. The CDR3 extends over 15 amino acids. The germline V gene encodes CDR1 MNHEY and CDR2 SVGAGI. The CDR3 DNA follows: TGTGCCAGCAGTATCCGGGACAAGGCGAACACTGAAGCTTTCTTT. Protein product: CASSIRDKANTEAFF.

The chain combines TRBV5-4 with TRBJ2-7; TRBD1 matches 8 bases. Per the germline V gene, CDR1 is SGHNT and CDR2 is YYREEE (reference sequence). V was pared by 4 bases and J by 5 bases, with 26 bases of the junction left unmatched. CDR3 length: 20 residues. The CDR3 loop is CASSPHPGTGPFSEDHEQYV. In nucleotides, the CDR3 is TGTGCCAGCAGCCCGCACCCCGGGACAGGTCCCTTTTCTGAAGACCACGAGCAGTACGTC.